Listed here is a single TCR beta chain. Study processing details: For nucleated cells, counts were estimated from reference gene primer amplification. The method was immunoSEQ multiplex PCR; TCRdb's version includes in-frame clones alone and lacks a portion of them. V, J and clone size reflect that table, while D and trimming were determined from the DNA. The sample holds 100,000 or so clones, approximately 89% seen once. V was pared by 1 base and J by 4 bases, with 6 bases of the junction left unmatched. Germline assignment: CDR1 MNHNS and CDR2 SASEGT. This CDR3 has 15 amino acids. The data were obtained in a study of blood T cell repertoires in COVID-19. Turning to the study itself: The samples span acute and convalescent COVID-19 from the United States, Italy and Spain.

This TCR was recovered from a human donor with active COVID-19. The donor label of this sample is uncertain. The V and J genes are TRBV6-1 and TRBJ2-7; 8 positions match TRBD2. Sequences were obtained from peripheral blood. CDR3: CASSEGVGGGYEQYF. In DNA form, the CDR3 reads TGTGCCAGCAGTGAAGGGGTCGGGGGGGGTTACGAGCAGTACTTC.